The rows below give T cell receptor beta chains drawn from one sample of a study of regulatory T cells in long-lasting Graves disease. Each CDR3 protein is one row after TCRdb ran MiXCR on the multiplex PCR reads. The sample consists of about 610,000 distinct CDR3 sequences, about 16% of them appearing once. The sample also formed part of further work on T cells in Graves' hyperthyroidism and ophthalmopathy.

The sequencing here drew on peripheral blood mononuclear cells (PBMCs), taken at new diagnosis, from a patient treated with antithyroid drugs. These TCRs come from a man aged 18 to 29 with Graves disease. Each CDR3 is given with its conserved first and last residue. A D gene is named only where the DNA matches it firmly. Size values are once, few and many counts, or a class for expanded clones, and some rows have none.

V	size	D	J	CDR3	DNA
TRBV27	.	TRBD1	TRBJ2-3	CASSLTPGGTDTQYF	TGTGCCAGCAGTTTAACACCAGGGGGAACAGATACGCAGTATTTT
TRBV30	many	TRBD2	TRBJ2-7	CAWSTGLAGGPNSYEQYF	TGTGCCTGGAGTACCGGACTAGCGGGAGGGCCGAACTCCTACGAGCAGTACTTC
TRBV5-1	many	TRBD1	TRBJ1-6	CASSTGDPTGGLNSPLHF	TGCGCCAGCAGCACGGGAGATCCGACAGGGGGGTTGAATTCACCCCTCCACTTT
TRBV2	few	.	TRBJ2-7	CASRRDRTTYEQYF	TGTGCCAGCAGGCGCGACAGGACTACCTACGAGCAGTACTTC
TRBV20-1	.	.	TRBJ2-7	CSARDPMAGSYEQYF	TGCAGTGCTAGAGATCCTATGGCGGGGAGTTACGAGCAGTACTTC
TRBV28	.	TRBD1	TRBJ2-2	CASSLVGTGYGELFF	TGTGCCAGCAGTTTGGTGGGGACAGGGTACGGGGAGCTGTTTTTT
TRBV24-1	many	.	TRBJ2-2	CATSVDSNTGELFF	TGTGCCACCAGTGTGGACAGCAACACCGGGGAGCTGTTTTTT
TRBV20-1	.	.	TRBJ1-5	CSARNGAGRDQPQHF	TGCAGTGCTAGAAACGGGGCTGGGAGGGATCAGCCCCAGCATTTT
TRBV7-9	many	TRBD2	TRBJ2-5	CASSKLAGDQETQYF	TGTGCCAGCAGCAAACTAGCGGGAGACCAAGAGACCCAGTACTTC
TRBV20-1	.	.	TRBJ1-2	CSARSGGAGYGYTF	TGCAGTGCTAGATCGGGAGGGGCTGGCTATGGCTACACCTTC
TRBV10-3	.	.	TRBJ1-2	CAISESQNYGYTF	TGTGCCATCAGTGAGAGCCAGAACTATGGCTACACCTTC
TRBV12-5	.	.	TRBJ1-4	CASGPSRPF	TGTGCTAGTGGTCCTTCTCGCCCTTTT
TRBV11-2	few	.	TRBJ2-2	CASSPGPSRELFF	TGTGCCAGCAGCCCCGGGCCTAGCAGGGAGCTGTTTTTT
TRBV7-9	few	.	TRBJ2-2	CASRTTTANTGELFF	TGTGCCAGCAGGACGACAACCGCGAACACCGGGGAGCTGTTTTTT
TRBV12-3/TRBV12-4	many	TRBD1	TRBJ2-2	CASRPGTGGDGELFF	TGTGCCAGCAGACCCGGGACAGGGGGAGACGGGGAGCTGTTTTTT
TRBV6-1	.	.	TRBJ2-1	CASSDYRNEQFF	TGTGCCAGCAGTGATTATAGGAATGAGCAGTTCTTC
TRBV5-1	many	TRBD1	TRBJ1-2	CASSRDSIYGYTF	TGCGCCAGCAGCAGGGACAGCATCTATGGCTACACCTTC
TRBV3-1	few	.	TRBJ2-3	CASSQGGWTQYF	TGTGCCAGCAGCCAAGGAGGGTGGACGCAGTATTTT
TRBV2	.	.	TRBJ2-5	CASGQAIQETQYF	TGTGCCAGCGGGCAAGCGATCCAAGAGACCCAGTACTTC
TRBV20-1	many	TRBD1	TRBJ1-5	CSAREDRGNQPQHF	TGCAGTGCTAGAGAAGACAGGGGCAATCAGCCCCAGCATTTT
TRBV5-1	few	TRBD2	TRBJ2-7	CASSTASGWDDYEQYF	TGCGCCAGCAGCACGGCTAGCGGGTGGGATGACTACGAGCAGTACTTC
TRBV7-2	few	.	TRBJ1-6	CASSLQAPPLHF	TGTGCCAGCAGCTTGCAGGCACCACCCCTCCACTTT
TRBV27	many	TRBD2	TRBJ2-1	CASSLLGSGGNEQFF	TGTGCCAGCAGTTTATTGGGATCGGGGGGGAATGAGCAGTTCTTC
TRBV9	few	TRBD2	TRBJ2-2	CASSVEDGTSTGELFF	TGTGCCAGCAGCGTAGAGGACGGGACTAGCACCGGGGAGCTGTTTTTT
TRBV6-1	.	.	TRBJ1-5	CASSPLTAHMNQPQHF	TGTGCCAGCAGCCCTTTGACAGCACACATGAATCAGCCCCAGCATTTT
TRBV30	.	.	TRBJ2-7	CAWSVARDRRGEQYF	TGTGCCTGGAGTGTTGCTAGGGACCGCCGGGGGGAGCAGTACTTC
TRBV6-1	few	TRBD2	TRBJ2-7	CASSEGFTPRGEQYF	TGTGCCAGCAGTGAAGGCTTCACCCCGCGGGGGGAGCAGTACTTC
TRBV27	.	TRBD1	TRBJ1-5	CASSHRGLDQPQHF	TGTGCCAGCAGTCACAGGGGATTGGACCAGCCCCAGCATTTT
TRBV2	many	TRBD2	TRBJ2-1	CASSGGSGVEQFF	TGTGCCAGCAGTGGTGGTAGCGGGGTTGAGCAGTTCTTC
TRBV7-6	.	.	TRBJ1-5	CASSLGDSYSNQPQHF	TGTGCCAGCAGCTTAGGAGACAGCTATAGCAATCAGCCCCAGCATTTT
TRBV28	many	.	TRBJ1-6	CASSLTSDSPLHF	TGTGCCAGCAGTTTAACATCGGATTCACCCCTCCACTTT
TRBV29-1	.	TRBD1	TRBJ1-2	CSVEFKGGDYGYTF	TGCAGCGTTGAGTTTAAAGGGGGCGACTATGGCTACACCTTC
TRBV29-1	many	.	TRBJ2-7	CSVGTSRSYEQYF	TGCAGCGTTGGTACTAGCCGCTCCTACGAGCAGTACTTC
TRBV7-2	many	.	TRBJ2-7	CASSLEQGPYEQYF	TGTGCCAGCAGCTTAGAACAGGGCCCCTACGAGCAGTACTTC
TRBV19	.	.	TRBJ1-1	CASKSWGASTGTEAFF	TGTGCCAGTAAGTCATGGGGGGCGTCAACGGGCACTGAAGCTTTCTTT
TRBV20-1	many	TRBD1	TRBJ2-3	CSAARGDTQYF	TGCAGTGCTGCCAGGGGGGATACGCAGTATTTT
TRBV11-2	few	TRBD2	TRBJ2-7	CASSKSSGRGYEQYF	TGTGCCAGCAGCAAATCGAGCGGGAGAGGCTACGAGCAGTACTTC
TRBV24-1	many	.	TRBJ2-7	CATSEHREQHEQYF	TGTGCCACCAGTGAACACCGGGAGCAACACGAGCAGTACTTC
TRBV2	many	.	TRBJ1-6	CASSEQGNSPLHF	TGTGCCAGCAGTGAACAAGGAAATTCACCCCTCCACTTT
TRBV20-1	few	.	TRBJ1-2	CSAPTGPINYGYTF	TGCAGTGCCCCAACTGGACCGATTAACTATGGCTACACCTTC
TRBV19	.	.	TRBJ2-3	CASSIGPGSSDTQYF	TGTGCCAGTAGTATTGGCCCCGGGAGCTCAGATACGCAGTATTTT
TRBV20-1	many	.	TRBJ2-3	CSARATSPSTDTQYF	TGCAGTGCTAGAGCCACTAGCCCCTCCACAGATACGCAGTATTTT
TRBV12-3/TRBV12-4	many	.	TRBJ2-5	CASRPSTSRQETQYF	TGTGCCAGCAGACCCTCGACTAGTAGGCAAGAGACCCAGTACTTC
TRBV7-2	.	TRBD2	TRBJ2-7	CASSLGSGSVNEQYF	TGTGCCAGCAGCTTAGGAAGCGGGAGTGTGAACGAGCAGTACTTC
TRBV7-9	few	.	TRBJ2-7	CASSSTGTWDVHEQYF	TGTGCCAGCAGCAGTACCGGGACTTGGGACGTCCACGAGCAGTACTTC
TRBV6-1	.	.	TRBJ1-3	CASSEWDAGNTIYF	TGTGCCAGCAGTGAATGGGATGCTGGAAACACCATATATTTT
TRBV20-1	many	TRBD1	TRBJ1-1	CSARSFVGQENTEAFF	TGCAGTGCTAGGTCATTTGTGGGACAGGAGAACACTGAAGCTTTCTTT
TRBV19	few	.	TRBJ2-7	CASSMGWSYEQYF	TGTGCCAGTAGTATGGGATGGAGCTACGAGCAGTACTTC
TRBV10-3	.	TRBD1	TRBJ2-7	CAISELLTGAREQYF	TGTGCCATCAGTGAGTTGTTGACAGGGGCGAGGGAGCAGTACTTC
TRBV4-1	.	TRBD1	TRBJ1-1	CASSPTDRADTEAFF	TGCGCCAGCAGTCCTACGGACAGGGCGGACACTGAAGCTTTCTTT
TRBV4-1	.	.	TRBJ2-1	CASSLQSGLLPHRFF	TGCGCCAGCAGCCTCCAATCGGGACTTCTGCCTCACCGTTTCTTC
TRBV11-2	many	TRBD1	TRBJ2-5	CASSLAGTAQETQYF	TGTGCCAGCAGCTTAGCTGGGACAGCTCAAGAGACCCAGTACTTC
TRBV20-1	.	TRBD1	TRBJ1-2	CSARARGQGGYTF	TGCAGTGCTAGAGCGAGGGGGCAGGGTGGCTACACCTTC
TRBV28	many	.	TRBJ2-5	CASSPRALQETQYF	TGTGCCAGCAGTCCCCGGGCCCTACAAGAGACCCAGTACTTC
TRBV19	few	.	TRBJ2-1	CASRGSEYNEQFF	TGTGCCAGTAGGGGAAGCGAGTACAATGAGCAGTTCTTC